The next 21 T cell receptor beta chains were all read from a single sample in a study of cytomegalovirus exposure and HLA in healthy donors. Researchers ran the PCR with 60 Vbeta and 13 Jbeta primers. Data came from immunoSEQ multiplex PCR; TCRdb stores just in-frame clones and leaves some out. The data show 150,000 to 180,000 clones, with 80% seen just once and 5.6% held by the top ten. Sequenced: PBMCs. These receptors were taken from a woman between 35 and 50 years old in good health and CMV-seropositive.

The genes are TRBV5-1 and TRBJ2-7; D is perhaps TRBD2 (5 bases). The CDR3 is 15 amino acids. From germline, CDR1 is SGHRS and CDR2 YFSETQ. V lost 7 bases to trimming and J lost 2 bases, with 19 bases between them. The CDR3 protein is CASGPPGSATYEQYF. CDR3 sequence (DNA): TGCGCCAGCGGCCCCCCTGGTAGCGCGACCTACGAGCAGTACTTC.

The chain uses TRBV29-1 and TRBJ2-1, with 16 bases that match TRBD2. The CDR3 consists of 15 residues. The J segment lost 8 bases and the V segment lost 7 bases, leaving 8 bases of the junction unmatched. Germline CDR1 SQVTM, CDR2 ANQGSEA. CDR3 bases: TGCAGCGGGCGAGGGACTAGCGGGAGGGGGGATGAGCAGTTCTTC. Protein: CSGRGTSGRGDEQFF.

The V and J genes are TRBV9 and TRBJ2-3; D might be TRBD1 (6 bases). This CDR3 region has 16 residues. With 3 bases removed from V and 0 bases from J, the gap between germline ends came to 14 bases. The germline gives CDR1 SGDLS, CDR2 YYNGEE. In DNA form, the CDR3 reads TGTGCCAGCAGCGACGAGGGGGACCCTAGCACAGATACGCAGTATTTT. It yields the protein CASSDEGDPSTDTQYF.

This rearrangement joins TRBV5-4 to TRBJ2-1; D possibly corresponds to TRBD2 (6 bases). The CDR3 extends over 12 amino acids. Trimming shortened V by 0 bases and J by 9 bases, and 7 bases separated the two germline ends. Germline V lookup: CDR1 SGHNT, CDR2 YYREEE (reference sequence). CDR3 protein: CASSLAEGEQFF. CDR3 bases: TGTGCCAGCAGCTTGGCGGAGGGTGAGCAGTTCTTC.

The V gene is TRBV2, the J gene TRBJ2-7, with D perhaps matching TRBD2 (5 bases). The CDR3 contains 13 residues. V was cut by 1 base and J by 6 bases, with 10 bases left in between. Germline values: CDR1 SNHLY, CDR2 FYNNEI. The CDR3 bases are TGTGCCAGCAGTGAAGACCCAGCGGCCGAGCAGTACTTC. This encodes CASSEDPAAEQYF.

CDR3 DNA sequence: TGTGCCAGCAGTTTTCTGGACAGGGGAATCAATGAGCAGTTCTTC. This sequence encodes CASSFLDRGINEQFF. The chain is built from TRBV28 and TRBJ2-1, with 9 bases aligning to TRBD1. V gave up 3 bases and J gave up 6 bases; unmatched junction bases: 6. The CDR3 runs 15 residues. Germline assignment: CDR1 MDHEN and CDR2 SYDVKM.

This chain links TRBV28 with TRBJ2-5; TRBD2 matches at 9 bases. Germline V gene sequence: CDR1 MDHEN, CDR2 SYDVKM. CDR3 length: 13 amino acids. Losses at the gene ends were 10 bases for V and 2 bases for J; bases not matched to a gene: 5. The CDR3 here is CATQREVQETQYF. CDR3 nucleotide sequence: TGTGCCACACAGCGGGAGGTTCAAGAGACCCAGTACTTC.

V is TRBV9 and J is TRBJ2-1; D is unclear. Germline lookup yields CDR1 SGDLS and CDR2 YYNGEE. This CDR3 is built from 13 residues. The V and J ends lost 0 bases and 9 bases respectively, with 10 bases between them. The CDR3 is CASSVGYLSEQFF. The CDR3 coding sequence is TGTGCCAGCAGCGTAGGTTATCTTAGTGAGCAGTTCTTC.

The chain is built from TRBV27 and TRBJ1-1, with TRBD1 matching 7 bases. V dropped 3 bases and J dropped 1; count of bases not matched to a gene: 5. The CDR3 is 15 amino acids. Germline V gives CDR1 MNHEY, CDR2 SMNVEV (reference sequence). CDR3 sequence (DNA): TGTGCCAGCAGTTTCACAGGGGCGAGGAACACTGAAGCTTTCTTT. Amino acid sequence: CASSFTGARNTEAFF.

This clone was counted a few times. V gene TRBV19 combines with J gene TRBJ2-1, with TRBD1 identical over 9 bases. The junction had 10 bases not matched to a gene; V was cut back by 6 bases and J by 1 base. CDR1 LNHDA and CDR2 SQIVND come from the germline V gene (reference sequence). The CDR3 is made up of 17 amino acids. The CDR3 here is CASSRAGTGFSYNEQFF. The CDR3 region has the DNA TGTGCCAGTAGCCGAGCCGGGACAGGGTTTTCCTACAATGAGCAGTTCTTC.

In this sample, this clone turned up a few times. The gene calls are TRBV18 and TRBJ2-3, with TRBD2 matching 11 bases. The V gene's germline CDR1 is KGHSH and CDR2 LQKENI. V was clipped by 0 bases and J by 1 base; unmatched bases: 6. The CDR3 runs to 18 residues. The CDR3: CASSPPAASGRRTDTQYF. In nucleotides, the CDR3 is TGTGCCAGCTCACCACCCGCGGCTAGCGGGAGGCGCACAGATACGCAGTATTTT.

The chain carries TRBV2 and TRBJ2-3; 13 nucleotides agree with TRBD2. CDR1 SNHLY and CDR2 FYNNEI come from the germline V gene. This CDR3 spans 17 amino acids. Unmatched junction bases numbered 7, after V lost 5 bases and J lost 2 bases. CDR3 in amino acids: CASSNGLAGDPTDTQYF. CDR3 bases: TGTGCCAGCAGTAACGGACTAGCGGGGGACCCCACAGATACGCAGTATTTT.

This rearrangement joins TRBV2 to TRBJ2-7, with TRBD2 as a possible D gene (6 bases). Trimming removed 4 bases from V and 0 bases from J, with 10 bases in between. Germline V gene sequence: CDR1 SNHLY, CDR2 FYNNEI. The CDR3 has 14 residues. In DNA, the CDR3 is TGTGCCAGCAGTGGTGGAGGGAGCTCCTACGAGCAGTACTTC. It yields the protein CASSGGGSSYEQYF.

This clone is a singleton in its sample. This chain uses TRBV13 with TRBJ2-7, with 14 bases aligning to TRBD2. V lost 5 bases and J lost 2; bases outside the gene matches: 2. The germline gives CDR1 PRHDT, CDR2 FYEKMQ (reference sequence). The CDR3 sequence is 15 residues long. The CDR3 sequence: CASSVGLAGAYEQYF. In DNA form, the CDR3 reads TGTGCCAGCAGCGTGGGACTAGCGGGAGCCTACGAGCAGTACTTC.

CDR3 bases: TGCGCCAGCAGCTTGGCCCCAACGACACCCTACCAAGAGACCCAGTACTTC. Its translation is CASSLAPTTPYQETQYF. The genes are TRBV5-1 and TRBJ2-5; D uncertain. Germline values: CDR1 SGHRS, CDR2 YFSETQ. The CDR3 has 17 residues. V was trimmed by 0 bases and J by 0 bases, leaving 15 bases between them.

The chain recombines TRBV6-5 with TRBJ1-1; D gene ambiguous. Germline V gene data show CDR1 as MNHEY and CDR2 as SVGAGI. The CDR3 runs to 15 residues. Between the trimmed V and J ends, which lost 7 bases and 4 bases, there was a span of 19 bases. The CDR3 loop reads CASTTSSEGSTEAFF. DNA for the CDR3: TGTGCCAGCACCACCTCTTCCGAGGGCAGCACTGAAGCTTTCTTT.

This clone was counted once. V usage is TRBV27 and J usage is TRBJ2-7; 8 bases match TRBD1. The CDR3 loop spans 17 amino acids. Per the germline V gene, CDR1 is MNHEY and CDR2 is SMNVEV (reference sequence). Germline trimming cut 5 bases from V and 0 bases from J; bases unmatched to any gene: 12. This CDR3 reads CASSKKGTGLISYEQYF. DNA for the CDR3: TGTGCCAGCAGTAAGAAAGGGACAGGACTCATCTCCTACGAGCAGTACTTC.

In its sample, this clone was seen once. The chain joins TRBV7-9 to TRBJ1-1; TRBD1 matches 7 bases. The ends lost 5 bases at V and 3 bases at J; junction bases unmatched: 9. Germline V gives CDR1 SEHNR, CDR2 FQNEAQ (reference sequence). The CDR3 consists of 15 residues. The CDR3, as DNA: TGTGCCAGCAGCATGCTCCAGGGGGTGCACACTGAAGCTTTCTTT. This translates into CASSMLQGVHTEAFF.

The chain joins TRBV9 to TRBJ1-1; 7 positions match TRBD1. This CDR3 has 15 residues. From germline, CDR1 is SGDLS and CDR2 YYNGEE. V shed 0 bases and J 4 bases; nucleotides not matched to a gene: 6. The CDR3: CASSVAPGGTTEAFF. In DNA, the CDR3 is TGTGCCAGCAGCGTAGCCCCAGGGGGGACCACTGAAGCTTTCTTT.

J is TRBJ2-2 and V is TRBV5-1; 11 bases line up with TRBD2. This CDR3 is built from 21 residues. The germline CDR1 and CDR2 sequences are SGHRS and YFSETQ. V was clipped by 4 bases and J by 4 bases; unmatched bases: 21. CDR3 nucleotides: TGCGCCAGCAGCAAAGACAGGGGACTAGCGGTAACTATGAAACCCACCGGGGAGCTGTTTTTT. Protein: CASSKDRGLAVTMKPTGELFF.

This clone has just one count. J is TRBJ1-1 and V is TRBV20-1; no clear D. The CDR3 has 11 residues. The germline CDR1 and CDR2 sequences are DFQATT and SNEGSKA (reference sequence). The V gene lost 3 bases and the J gene lost 6 bases, with 8 bases spanning the gap. DNA for the CDR3: TGCAGTGCTAGGAGAGGGCCTGAAGCTTTCTTT. Translation: CSARRGPEAFF.